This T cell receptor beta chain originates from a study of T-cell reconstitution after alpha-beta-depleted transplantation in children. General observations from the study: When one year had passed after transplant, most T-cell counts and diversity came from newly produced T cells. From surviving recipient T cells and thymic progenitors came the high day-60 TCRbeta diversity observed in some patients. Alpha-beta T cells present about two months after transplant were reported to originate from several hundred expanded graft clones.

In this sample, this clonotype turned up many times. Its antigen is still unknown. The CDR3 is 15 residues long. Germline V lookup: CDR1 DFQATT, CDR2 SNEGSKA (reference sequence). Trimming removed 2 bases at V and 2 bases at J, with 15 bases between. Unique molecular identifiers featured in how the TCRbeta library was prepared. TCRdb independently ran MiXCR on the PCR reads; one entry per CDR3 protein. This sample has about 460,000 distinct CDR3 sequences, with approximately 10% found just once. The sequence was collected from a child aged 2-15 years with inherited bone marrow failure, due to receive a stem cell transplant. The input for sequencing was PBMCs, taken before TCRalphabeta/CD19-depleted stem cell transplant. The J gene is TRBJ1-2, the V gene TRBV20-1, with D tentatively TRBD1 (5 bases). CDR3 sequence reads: CSARPAGFPNYGYTF. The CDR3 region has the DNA TGCAGTGCTAGACCCGCAGGGTTTCCCAACTATGGCTACACCTTC.